Listed below are T cell receptor beta chains from one sample, sequenced in a study of early T cells in non-severe SARS-CoV-2 infection. TCRdb itself ran the 5' RACE reads through MiXCR, one entry per CDR3 protein. The repertoire consists of around 82,000 distinct CDR3 sequences, with approximately 12% occurring once and the leading ten covering about 3.4%. Sequencing was done on a sample of whole blood. The receptors originated from an adult who was a healthcare worker with PCR-confirmed SARS-CoV-2 infection or an uninfected control (not recorded which). The CDR3 runs from the conserved cysteine through the conserved F or W. The order of the fields is clone size, J gene, D gene, V gene, CDR3 DNA, CDR3 protein. The D gene is left open where the match is weak. A clone size is listed for some rows: how often the clone was seen (once, few, many), or a class if it is expanded.

>many|TRBJ1-1|.|TRBV6-5
TGTGCCAGCAGCCCTACTCGCTCCGCCAAAGCTTTCTTT
CASSPTRSAKAFF
>few|TRBJ1-2|TRBD1|TRBV27
TGTGCCAGCAGTTTCGGACAGGGATCGGTTTATGGCTACACCTTC
CASSFGQGSVYGYTF
>few|TRBJ2-2|.|TRBV12-3/TRBV12-4
TGTGCCTCCCGGGCCGGGGAGCTGTTTTTT
CASRAGELFF
>few|TRBJ2-2|.|TRBV30
TGTGCCTGGAGTGCCGGGGAGCTGTTTTTT
CAWSAGELFF
>many|TRBJ2-5|.|TRBV10-3
TGTGCCATCAGCGTAGATGGGAAAGAGACCCAGTACTTC
CAISVDGKETQYF
>.|TRBJ2-7|.|TRBV12-3/TRBV12-4
TGTGCCAGCAGTTTACTGCAGGCCGGATACGAGCAGTACTTC
CASSLLQAGYEQYF
>.|TRBJ2-1|.|TRBV9
TGTGCCAGCAGCGTAGGGTACAATGAGCAGTTCTTC
CASSVGYNEQFF
>many|TRBJ1-2|.|TRBV4-1
TGCGCCAGCAGCCAAGGGTTCTCGGTCTCTGGCTACACCTTC
CASSQGFSVSGYTF
>many|TRBJ1-2|.|TRBV29-1
TGCAGCGTTGCGGCTGGGACTAACTATGGCTACACCTTC
CSVAAGTNYGYTF
>few|TRBJ2-2|.|TRBV29-1
TGCAGCGTCGGAGGGGGCAACACCGGGGAGCTGTTTTTT
CSVGGGNTGELFF
>.|TRBJ2-5|.|TRBV3-1
TGTGCCAGCAGCCTTAGGAGAGGAGCTAGCGAAGAGACCCAGTACTTC
CASSLRRGASEETQYF
>few|TRBJ2-1|.|TRBV28
TGTGCCAGCATGGAGGCCTACAATGAGCAGTTCTTC
CASMEAYNEQFF
>.|TRBJ1-1|.|TRBV13
TGTGCCAGCAGCTTCACGGGGGCGGACACTGAAGCTTTCTTT
CASSFTGADTEAFF
>many|TRBJ1-5|.|TRBV12-3/TRBV12-4
TGTGCCAGCAGCACCAGCCCGGGGATCTATAGCAATCAGCCCCAGCATTTT
CASSTSPGIYSNQPQHF
>few|TRBJ1-5|TRBD1|TRBV5-1
TGCGCCAGCAGCTTGGTAGGGGGCAATAGCAATCAGCCCCAGCATTTT
CASSLVGGNSNQPQHF
>many|TRBJ2-1|.|TRBV20-1
TGCAGTGCTAGAATGCGGGAATCCTACAATGAGCAGTTCTTC
CSARMRESYNEQFF